The text below deals with one TCR beta chain. The antigen is not known. The method was immunoSEQ multiplex PCR; TCRdb's version includes in-frame clones alone and lacks a portion of them. The sample shows approximately 110,000 clones, roughly 90% of them seen only once. This record comes from a study of T cell responses to AZD1222 COVID-19 vaccine. Findings of the study overall: Only a handful of AZD1222 recipients were seropositive at baseline. After two AZD1222 doses, spike-specific TCR breadth and depth rose versus day 0. Clonal diversity may have been underestimated, and the donors were mostly white British, with more females than males.

The germline CDR1 and CDR2 sequences are SGHNT and YYREEE (reference sequence). The CDR3 consists of 17 residues. After removal of 3 bases from V and 4 bases from J, the junction contained 11 bases not matched to a gene. The receptor was derived from an adult in good health. The material was peripheral blood, obtained on day 0 of MenACWY control vaccination. The chain uses TRBV5-4 and TRBJ1-1; the match to TRBD1 covers 11 bases. The CDR3 DNA is TGTGCCAGCAGCTCCCCACCAGGACAGGGGGCGAGCACTGAAGCTTTCTTT. This codes for CASSSPPGQGASTEAFF.